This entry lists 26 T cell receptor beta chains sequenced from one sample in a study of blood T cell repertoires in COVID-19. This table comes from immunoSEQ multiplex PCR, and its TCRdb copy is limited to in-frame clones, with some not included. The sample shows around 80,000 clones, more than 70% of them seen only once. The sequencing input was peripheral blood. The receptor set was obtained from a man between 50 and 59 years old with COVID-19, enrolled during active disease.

The chain's CDR3 is CASNGRGTGELFF. CDR3 bases: TGCGCCAGCAACGGGAGAGGGACCGGGGAGCTGTTTTTT. The chain recombines TRBV5-1 with TRBJ2-2; D may be TRBD2 (6 bases). The CDR3 consists of 13 residues. Germline V gives CDR1 SGHRS, CDR2 YFSETQ. Trimming pared 6 bases from V and 5 bases from J, leaving 11 bases between.

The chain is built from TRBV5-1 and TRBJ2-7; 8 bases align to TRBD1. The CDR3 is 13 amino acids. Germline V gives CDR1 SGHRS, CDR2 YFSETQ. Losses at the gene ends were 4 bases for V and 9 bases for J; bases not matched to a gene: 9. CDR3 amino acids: CASSGGTGGGQYF. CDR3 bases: TGCGCCAGCAGCGGGGGGACAGGAGGAGGGCAGTACTTC.

CDR3 in amino acids: CASRGGLWRSSGANVLTF. For the CDR3, the DNA is TGTGCCAGCAGAGGGGGCCTCTGGCGGAGCTCTGGGGCCAACGTCCTGACTTTC. The rearrangement uses TRBV28 and TRBJ2-6, with 7 bases that match TRBD1. Germline V lookup: CDR1 MDHEN, CDR2 SYDVKM. Losses at the gene ends were 6 bases for V and 0 bases for J; bases not matched to a gene: 11. The CDR3 is 18 residues long. Full variable domain (missing parts from reference TRBV28 and TRBJ2-6): DVKVTQSSRYLVKRTGEKVFLECVQDMDHENMFWYRQDPGLGLRLIYFSYDVKMKEKGDIPEGYSVSREKKERFSLILESASTNQTSMYLCASRGGLWRSSGANVLTFGAGSRLTVL.

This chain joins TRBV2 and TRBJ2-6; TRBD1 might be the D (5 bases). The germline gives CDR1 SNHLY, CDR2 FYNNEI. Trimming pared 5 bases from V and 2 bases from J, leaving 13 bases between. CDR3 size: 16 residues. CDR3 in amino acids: CASSLTDAPGANVLTF. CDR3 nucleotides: TGTGCCAGCAGTCTGACAGATGCCCCTGGGGCCAACGTCCTGACTTTC.

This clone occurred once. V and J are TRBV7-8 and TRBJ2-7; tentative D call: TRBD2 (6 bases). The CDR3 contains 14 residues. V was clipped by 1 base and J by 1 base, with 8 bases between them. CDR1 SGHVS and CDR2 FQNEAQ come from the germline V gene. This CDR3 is CASSLEAGSYEQYF. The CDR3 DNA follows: TGTGCCAGCAGCTTAGAGGCGGGGTCCTACGAGCAGTACTTC.

CDR3 DNA sequence: TGCAGTGCTAGTTGGACTAGCGGGAGTGGTGATACGCAGTATTTT. This gives the protein CSASWTSGSGDTQYF. The chain couples TRBV20-1 to TRBJ2-3; 13 nucleotides agree with TRBD2. CDR1 and CDR2 from the germline V gene are DFQATT and SNEGSKA (reference sequence). The length of the CDR3 is 15 residues. The J segment lost 6 bases and the V segment lost 3 bases, leaving 6 bases of the junction unmatched.

DNA of the CDR3: TGTGCCAGCAGTTTATGGCGTAGCGGGAGGGGGGGCAATGAGCAGTTCTTC. It is translated as CASSLWRSGRGGNEQFF. V gene TRBV28 combines with J gene TRBJ2-1, with TRBD2 matching 11 bases. After removal of 0 bases from V and 6 bases from J, the junction contained 7 bases not matched to a gene. The length of the CDR3 is 17 residues. From germline, CDR1 is MDHEN and CDR2 SYDVKM.

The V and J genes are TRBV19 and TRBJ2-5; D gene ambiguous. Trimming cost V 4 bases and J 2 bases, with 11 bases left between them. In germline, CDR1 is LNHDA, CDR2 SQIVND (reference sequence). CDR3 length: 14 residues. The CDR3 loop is CASSNRLQQETQYF. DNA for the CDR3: TGTGCCAGTAGTAACCGACTGCAGCAAGAGACCCAGTACTTC.

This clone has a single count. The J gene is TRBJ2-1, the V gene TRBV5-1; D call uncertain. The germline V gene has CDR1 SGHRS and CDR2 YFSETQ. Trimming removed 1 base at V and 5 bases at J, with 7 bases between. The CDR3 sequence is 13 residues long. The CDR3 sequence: CASSLLAHNEQFF. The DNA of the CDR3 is TGCGCCAGCAGCTTGTTAGCCCACAATGAGCAGTTCTTC.

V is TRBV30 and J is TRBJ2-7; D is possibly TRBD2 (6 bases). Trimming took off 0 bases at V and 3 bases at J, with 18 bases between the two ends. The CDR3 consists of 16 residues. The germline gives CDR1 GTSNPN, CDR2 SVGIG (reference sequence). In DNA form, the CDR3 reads TGTGCCTGGAGTGTAATAGGGGACTGGGGGAACTACGAGCAGTACTTC. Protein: CAWSVIGDWGNYEQYF. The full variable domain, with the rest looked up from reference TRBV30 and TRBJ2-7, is SQTIHQWPATLVQPVGSPLSLECTVEGTSNPNLYWYRQAAGRGLQLLFYSVGIGQISSEVPQNLSASRPQDRQFILSSKKLLLSDSGFYLCAWSVIGDWGNYEQYFGPGTRLTVT.

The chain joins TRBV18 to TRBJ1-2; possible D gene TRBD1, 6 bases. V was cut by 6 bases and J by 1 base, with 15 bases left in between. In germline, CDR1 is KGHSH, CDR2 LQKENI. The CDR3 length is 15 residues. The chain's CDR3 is CASSRDGQHNYGYTF. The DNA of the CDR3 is TGTGCCAGCTCCAGAGACGGACAGCATAACTATGGCTACACCTTC.

CDR3 DNA: TGTGCCAGCAGTCGCCCCGGGACACTCGATAGCAATCAGCCCCAGCATTTT. It codes for CASSRPGTLDSNQPQHF. J is TRBJ1-5 and V is TRBV28, with D maybe TRBD1 (6 bases). This CDR3 is 17 amino acids long. Germline CDR1 and CDR2: MDHEN and SYDVKM. Trimming pared 5 bases from V and 0 bases from J, leaving 17 bases between.

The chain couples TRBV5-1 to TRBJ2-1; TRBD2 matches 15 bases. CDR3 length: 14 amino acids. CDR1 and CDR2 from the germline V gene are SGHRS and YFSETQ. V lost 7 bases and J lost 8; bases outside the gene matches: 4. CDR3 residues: CASGLAGGKDEQFF. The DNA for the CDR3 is TGCGCCAGCGGACTAGCGGGAGGGAAGGATGAGCAGTTCTTC.

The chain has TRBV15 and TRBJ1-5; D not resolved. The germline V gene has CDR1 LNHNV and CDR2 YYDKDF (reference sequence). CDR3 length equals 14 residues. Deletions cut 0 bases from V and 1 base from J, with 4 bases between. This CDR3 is CATSRDLSNQPQHF. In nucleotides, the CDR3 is TGTGCCACCAGCAGAGATCTGAGCAATCAGCCCCAGCATTTT.

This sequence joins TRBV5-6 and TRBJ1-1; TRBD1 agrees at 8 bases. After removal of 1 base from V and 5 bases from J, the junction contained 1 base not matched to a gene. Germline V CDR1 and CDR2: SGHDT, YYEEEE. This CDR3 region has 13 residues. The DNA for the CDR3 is TGTGCCAGCAGCTTGACAGGGGGGACTGAAGCTTTCTTT. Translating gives CASSLTGGTEAFF.

CDR3 residues: CASSAWGGRETQYF. Written as DNA, the CDR3 is TGTGCCAGCAGCGCCTGGGGGGGCAGGGAGACCCAGTACTTC. This chain uses TRBV3-1 (or the pseudogene TRBV3-2) with TRBJ2-5, with D tentatively TRBD2 (7 bases). This CDR3 has 14 residues. V shed 5 bases and J shed 5 bases, with 15 bases lying between them. The V gene's germline CDR1 is LGHDT and CDR2 YNNKEL (reference sequence).

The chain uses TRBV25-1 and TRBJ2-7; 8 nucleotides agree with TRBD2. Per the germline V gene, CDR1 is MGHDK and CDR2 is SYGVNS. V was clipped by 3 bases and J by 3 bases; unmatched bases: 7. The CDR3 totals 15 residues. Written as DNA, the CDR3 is TGTGCCAGCAGTGATCGCTCCGGGGGGGGCTACGAGCAGTACTTC. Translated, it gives CASSDRSGGGYEQYF.

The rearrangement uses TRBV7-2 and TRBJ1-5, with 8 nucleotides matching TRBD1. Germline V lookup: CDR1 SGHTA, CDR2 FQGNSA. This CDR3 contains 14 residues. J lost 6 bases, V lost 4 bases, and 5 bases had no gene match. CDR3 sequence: CASSWDRSVQPQHF. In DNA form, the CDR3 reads TGTGCCAGCAGCTGGGACAGGTCCGTTCAGCCCCAGCATTTT.

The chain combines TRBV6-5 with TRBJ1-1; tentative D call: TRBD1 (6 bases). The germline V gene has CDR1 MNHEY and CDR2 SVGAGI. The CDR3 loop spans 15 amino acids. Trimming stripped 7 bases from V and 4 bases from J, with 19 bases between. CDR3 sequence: CASTVDSGGVTEAFF. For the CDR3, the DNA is TGTGCCAGCACCGTCGACAGTGGGGGCGTCACTGAAGCTTTCTTT.

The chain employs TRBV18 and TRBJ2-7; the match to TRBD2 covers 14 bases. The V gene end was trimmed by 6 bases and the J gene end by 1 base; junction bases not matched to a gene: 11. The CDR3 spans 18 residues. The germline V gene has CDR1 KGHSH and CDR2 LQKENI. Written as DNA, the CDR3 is TGTGCCAGCTCCCACCAGGGGACTAGCGGGAGTTTTTCCTACGAGCAGTACTTC. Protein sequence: CASSHQGTSGSFSYEQYF. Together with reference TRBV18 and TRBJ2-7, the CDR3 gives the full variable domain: NAGVMQNPRHLVRRRGQEARLRCSPMKGHSHVYWYRQLPEEGLKFMVYLQKENIIDESGMPKERFSAEFPKEGPSILRIQQVVRGDSAAYFCASSHQGTSGSFSYEQYFGPGTRLTVT.

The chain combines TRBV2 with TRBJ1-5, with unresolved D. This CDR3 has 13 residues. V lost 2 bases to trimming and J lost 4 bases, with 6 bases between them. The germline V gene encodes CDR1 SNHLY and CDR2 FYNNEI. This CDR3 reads CASSENGNQPQHF. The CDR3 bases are TGTGCCAGCAGTGAAAACGGGAATCAGCCCCAGCATTTT. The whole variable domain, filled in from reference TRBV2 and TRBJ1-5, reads EPEVTQTPSHQVTQMGQEVILRCVPISNHLYFYWYRQILGQKVEFLVSFYNNEISEKSEIFDDQFSVERPDGSNFTLKIRSTKLEDSAMYFCASSENGNQPQHFGDGTRLSIL.

The CDR3: CSVGQRRKETQYF. CDR3 DNA: TGCAGCGTTGGTCAGCGGCGTAAAGAGACCCAGTACTTC. V gene TRBV29-1 combines with J gene TRBJ2-5; D possibly corresponds to TRBD2 (5 bases). Per the germline V gene, CDR1 is SQVTM and CDR2 is ANQGSEA. The CDR3 consists of 13 residues. The V end was cut by 4 bases, the J end by 3 bases, with 12 bases between.

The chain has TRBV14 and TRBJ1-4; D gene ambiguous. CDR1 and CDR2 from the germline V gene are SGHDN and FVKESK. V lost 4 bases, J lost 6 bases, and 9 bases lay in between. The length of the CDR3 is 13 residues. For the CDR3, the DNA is TGTGCCAGCAGCCGGGCTTTTGATGAAAAACTGTTTTTT. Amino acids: CASSRAFDEKLFF.

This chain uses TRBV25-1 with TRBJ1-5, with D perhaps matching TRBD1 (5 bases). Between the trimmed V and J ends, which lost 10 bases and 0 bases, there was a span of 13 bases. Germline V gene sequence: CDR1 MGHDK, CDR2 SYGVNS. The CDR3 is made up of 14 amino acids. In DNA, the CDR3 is TGTGCCACCTCTCCGGGGGGTAGCAATCAGCCCCAGCATTTT. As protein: CATSPGGSNQPQHF.

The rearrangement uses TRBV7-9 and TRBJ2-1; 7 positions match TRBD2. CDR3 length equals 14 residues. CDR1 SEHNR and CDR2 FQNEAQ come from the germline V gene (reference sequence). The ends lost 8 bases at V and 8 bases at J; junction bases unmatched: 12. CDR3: CASPAGGSKDEQFF. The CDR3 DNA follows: TGTGCCAGCCCGGCGGGCGGGAGTAAGGATGAGCAGTTCTTC.

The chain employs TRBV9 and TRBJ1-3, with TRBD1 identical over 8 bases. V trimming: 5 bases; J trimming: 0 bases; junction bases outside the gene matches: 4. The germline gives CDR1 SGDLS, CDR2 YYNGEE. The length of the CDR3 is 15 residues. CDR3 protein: CASRAGTGSGNTIYF. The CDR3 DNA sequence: TGTGCCAGCAGGGCAGGGACAGGCTCTGGAAACACCATATATTTT.